This TCR beta chain was documented in a study of T cell responses to AZD1222 COVID-19 vaccine. Study outcomes and limitations: Baseline serostatus was positive in only a handful of AZD1222 recipients. Breadth and depth of Spike-specific TCRs rose after two AZD1222 doses. Vaccine-related CD4 TCRs covered spike, predominating at 160-218 and 743-854. Clonal diversity was possibly underestimated, and the donors were mostly white British, with more females.

Details on this clone: Its target is not known.

Using immunoSEQ multiplex PCR, the repertoire was profiled, and TCRdb retains in-frame clones only, with some absent. This sample yields 100,000 to 150,000 clones, of which approximately 85% are seen a single time; 3.5% to 5% belongs to the top ten. Here the sequenced sample was peripheral blood, taken 28 days after the second AZD1222 dose. This TCR was sampled from an adult who received the AZD1222 COVID-19 vaccine.

This chain's CDR3 is CASTPRGTGEKLFF. CDR3 nucleotide sequence: TGTGCCAGCACCCCGCGCGGCACGGGGGAAAAACTGTTTTTT. The rearrangement joins TRBV6-5 to TRBJ1-4; D uncertain. This CDR3 has 14 residues. Trimming cost V 7 bases and J 8 bases, with 17 bases left between them. In germline, CDR1 is MNHEY, CDR2 SVGAGI.